This T cell receptor beta chain was sequenced for a study of OX40 agonist ivuxolimab in advanced cancers. Whole-study context: All patients had ivuxolimab intravenously every 2 weeks at 0.01 to 10 mg/kg. Mean age roughly 65 years, range about 23 to 80; 82.7% male. Partial responses were achieved by three patients, one with hepatocellular carcinoma and two with cutaneous melanoma.

Study observations and caveats: Fewer expanded clones were found on average in CD4+ than in CD8+ T cells.

J was trimmed by 0 bases and V by 3 bases; bases with no gene match: 8. The CDR3 has 16 residues. CDR1 and CDR2 from the germline V gene are MNHEY and SMNVEV (reference sequence). About this clone itself: Antigen: not known.

Sequencing was performed with immunoSEQ multiplex PCR; in TCRdb, only in-frame clones are kept and a portion is missing. The sample lists some 37,000 clones, around 80% occurring once. The specimen comprised CD4+ or CD8+ T cells sorted from blood, sampled in a trial of the OX40 agonist ivuxolimab. This sequence originates from an adult with an advanced solid tumor such as melanoma, head and neck, liver or kidney cancer. The rearrangement links TRBV27 to TRBJ2-7; 7 bases line up with TRBD1. Here the CDR3 reads CASSFRAGTVSYEQYF. As DNA, the CDR3 is TGTGCCAGCAGTTTCCGCGCCGGGACAGTCTCCTACGAGCAGTACTTC.